Sequencing of this T cell receptor beta chain was carried out in a study of cytomegalovirus exposure and HLA in healthy donors. Primers included in the PCR were 60 Vbeta and 13 Jbeta primers. Here immunoSEQ multiplex PCR was the method, and the copy in TCRdb shows in-frame clones only, minus some. In the table there are some 180,000 clones, approximately 80% of which are singletons. Germline V gives CDR1 LNHDA, CDR2 SQIVND (reference sequence). V dropped 10 bases and J dropped 4; count of bases not matched to a gene: 13. There are 15 residues in the CDR3. This receptor was taken from a woman aged 30 to 39 in good health and CMV-seronegative. The chain couples TRBV19 to TRBJ2-3, with 8 bases fitting TRBD2. What was sequenced was PBMCs. The CDR3 DNA sequence: TGTGCCACTACGAGCGGGGGAAGACAGCCAGATACGCAGTATTTT. This gives the protein CATTSGGRQPDTQYF.